This T cell receptor beta chain stems from a study of high-grade serous ovarian cancer treatment subgroups. This CDR3 comprises 13 residues. The germline CDR1 and CDR2 sequences are SGHDT and YYEEEE. Unmatched junction bases numbered 5, after V lost 3 bases and J lost 13 bases. Tumor samples were obtained before definitive surgery or chemotherapy. Generated by immunoSEQ multiplex PCR, the TCRdb table keeps only in-frame clones and is missing some. This sample yields more than 15,000 clones, of which about three quarters are seen a single time; almost 6.5% belongs to the top ten. This sequence originates from a human donor with high-grade serous ovarian cancer. Sequencing was done on a sample of tumor tissue. This chain joins TRBV5-6 and TRBJ2-1, with TRBD2 matching over 12 bases. As DNA, the CDR3 is TGTGCCAGCAGCTACCGGACTAGCGGGATCCAGTTCTTC. Encoded protein: CASSYRTSGIQFF. Full variable domain (rest looked up from reference TRBV5-6 and TRBJ2-1): DAGVTQSPTHLIKTRGQQVTLRCSPKSGHDTVSWYQQALGQGPQFIFQYYEEEERQRGNFPDRFSGHQFPNYSSELNVNALLLGDSALYLCASSYRTSGIQFFGPGTRLTVL.